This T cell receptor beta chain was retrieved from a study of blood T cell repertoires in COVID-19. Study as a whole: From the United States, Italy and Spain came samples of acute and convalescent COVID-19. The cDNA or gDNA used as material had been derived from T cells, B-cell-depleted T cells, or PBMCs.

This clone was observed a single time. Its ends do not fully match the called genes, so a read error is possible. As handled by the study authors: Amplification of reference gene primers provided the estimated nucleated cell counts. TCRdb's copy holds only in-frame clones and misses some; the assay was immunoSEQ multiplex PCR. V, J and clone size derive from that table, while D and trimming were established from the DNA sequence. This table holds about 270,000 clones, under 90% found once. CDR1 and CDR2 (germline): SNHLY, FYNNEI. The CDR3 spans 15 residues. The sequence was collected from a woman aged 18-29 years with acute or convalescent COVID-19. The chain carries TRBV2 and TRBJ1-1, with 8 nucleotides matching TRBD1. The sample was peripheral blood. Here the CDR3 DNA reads TGTGCCAGCAGCCTGACAGGGGTGGTGAAGACTGAAGCTTTCTTT. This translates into CASSLTGVVKTEAFF. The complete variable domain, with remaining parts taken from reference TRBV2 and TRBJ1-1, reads EPEVTQTPSHQVTQMGQEVILRCVPISNHLYFYWYRQILGQKVEFLVSFYNNEISEKSEIFDDQFSVERPDGSNFTLKIRSTKLEDSAMYFCASSLTGVVKTEAFFGQGTRLTVV.